These T cell receptor beta chains were read from a single sample in a study of blood T cell repertoires in COVID-19. This table comes from immunoSEQ multiplex PCR, and its TCRdb copy is limited to in-frame clones, with some not included. The sample carries over 350,000 clones, 80% to 90% recorded once. Sequenced material: peripheral blood. The receptors shown here come from a woman aged 25 to 39 with acute or convalescent COVID-19. CDR3s include the opening cysteine and the closing phenylalanine or tryptophan. Fields, in order: J gene, V gene, D gene, clone size, CDR3 DNA, CDR3 protein. The D gene is left open where the match is weak. Only part of the rows carry a size: once, few, many, or a class if the clone is expanded.

TRBJ1-3 | TRBV28 | NA | few | TGTGCCAGCAATTCACAGGCAAACACCATATATTTT | CASNSQANTIYF
TRBJ1-6 | TRBV12-3/TRBV12-4 | TRBD1 | NA | TGTGCCAGCAGCACGGGACAGGGATCACCCCTCCACTTT | CASSTGQGSPLHF
TRBJ2-7 | TRBV28 | NA | NA | TGTGCCAGCAGACAGACAGGTTCCCCGCTGAGGAGAGAGCAGTACTTC | CASRQTGSPLRREQYF
TRBJ1-2 | TRBV5-1 | NA | NA | TGCGCCAGCAGCTTCCGGGACAGCTACACCTTC | CASSFRDSYTF
TRBJ2-1 | TRBV5-1 | NA | NA | TGCGCCAGCAGCTATGACTCAGGGTCCTACAATGAGCAGTTCTTC | CASSYDSGSYNEQFF
TRBJ2-5 | TRBV6-5 | NA | NA | TGTGCCAGCAAGGTACAGGGCTGGGAGACCCAGTACTTC | CASKVQGWETQYF
TRBJ1-2 | TRBV4-2 | NA | NA | TGTGCCAGCAGCCAAGGTCCCCTCCCGCAGATTTATGGCTACACCTTC | CASSQGPLPQIYGYTF
TRBJ2-7 | TRBV3-1/TRBV3-2 | TRBD2 | NA | TGTGCCAGCAGCCAAGGGCTAGCGGGTTCCGAGCAGTACTTC | CASSQGLAGSEQYF
TRBJ2-1 | TRBV29-1 | NA | NA | TGCAGCGTTGATGGTGCACCCTCGGGGAATGAGCAGTTCTTC | CSVDGAPSGNEQFF
TRBJ2-3 | TRBV13 | NA | NA | TGTGCCAGCAGCTCCGGGAGCCGCACAGATACGCAGTATTTT | CASSSGSRTDTQYF
TRBJ2-5 | TRBV3-1/TRBV3-2 | TRBD2 | once | TGTGCCAGCAGCCAAGATCGGACTAGGGAGACCCAGTACTTC | CASSQDRTRETQYF
TRBJ2-7 | TRBV4-2 | NA | NA | TGTGCCAGCAGCGGGGGGAGCTCCTACGAGCAGTACTTC | CASSGGSSYEQYF
TRBJ1-6 | TRBV6-6 | TRBD1 | NA | TGTGCCAGCAGGAGGACAGGGGTCAGCAGTTCACCCCTCCACTTT | CASRRTGVSSSPLHF
TRBJ1-4 | TRBV7-9 | TRBD1 | NA | TGTGCCAGCAGCCGAGGGACAGGCAGAGAAAAACTGTTTTTT | CASSRGTGREKLFF
TRBJ1-4 | TRBV18 | NA | NA | TGTGCCAGCTCACCGTCCTATCAGGGTGAAAAACTGTTTTTT | CASSPSYQGEKLFF
TRBJ2-7 | TRBV3-1/TRBV3-2 | TRBD1 | NA | TGTGCCAGCAGCCAAGAAGGGGACAGGGTCCCCTACGAGCAGTACTTC | CASSQEGDRVPYEQYF
TRBJ2-6 | TRBV19 | NA | NA | TGTGCCAGTAATATAGTATCCGGGGTCTTTGGGGCCAACGTCCTGACTTTC | CASNIVSGVFGANVLTF
TRBJ1-1 | TRBV19 | TRBD1 | NA | TGTGCCAGTAGTATAGATCGGAGATGGACAGGGCCATCGAACACTGAAGCTTTCTTT | CASSIDRRWTGPSNTEAFF
TRBJ1-6 | TRBV19 | TRBD1 | NA | TGTGCCAGTACCCCGGGACAGGGCAACTCACCCCTCCACTTT | CASTPGQGNSPLHF
TRBJ1-3 | TRBV18 | NA | NA | TGTGCCAGCTCACCAACAACAGGCTTCATGGGGGCGCAGTCTAACACCATATATTTT | CASSPTTGFMGAQSNTIYF
TRBJ2-5 | TRBV11-2 | NA | NA | TGTGCCAGCAGCTTAGATCGGGAGACCCAGTACTTC | CASSLDRETQYF
TRBJ2-1 | TRBV5-4 | NA | NA | TGTGCCAGCAGCTTTAGGAGTCCCTACAATGAGCAGTTCTTC | CASSFRSPYNEQFF
TRBJ2-3 | TRBV28 | NA | NA | TGTGCCAGCAGTTTGAAGGGAGGAGGACGCACAGATACGCAGTATTTT | CASSLKGGGRTDTQYF
TRBJ2-5 | TRBV5-1 | TRBD2 | NA | TGCGCCAGCAGCGGGAAAGCGGGGGAGACCCAGTACTTC | CASSGKAGETQYF
TRBJ2-1 | TRBV3-1/TRBV3-2 | NA | NA | TGTGCCAGCAGCCAACGCAGGGCGAGAGGCAATGAGCAGTTCTTC | CASSQRRARGNEQFF
TRBJ1-1 | TRBV7-3 | TRBD1 | once | TGTGCCAGCAGCTTAAACGCAGGGGGCTACACTGAAGCTTTCTTT | CASSLNAGGYTEAFF
TRBJ1-5 | TRBV27 | TRBD1 | few | TGTGCCAGCAGCCTGGGACAGAACTACAATCAGCCCCAGCATTTT | CASSLGQNYNQPQHF
TRBJ2-1 | TRBV4-2 | TRBD1 | NA | TGTGCCAGCAGGTCCCGGGACAGGGGACTGAGCTCCTACAATGAGCAGTTCTTC | CASRSRDRGLSSYNEQFF
TRBJ2-7 | TRBV2 | NA | NA | TGTGCCAGCAGTGTGGGCAGGGGTTACGAGCAGTACTTC | CASSVGRGYEQYF
TRBJ2-2 | TRBV24-1 | TRBD1 | NA | TGTGCCACCAGTGATGGGGACAGATCCACCGGGGAGCTGTTTTTT | CATSDGDRSTGELFF
TRBJ2-6 | TRBV6-6 | TRBD1 | NA | TGTGCCAGCAGTCCGACAGGGAACCAGTTTGGTGGGGCCAACGTCCTGACTTTC | CASSPTGNQFGGANVLTF
TRBJ1-2 | TRBV2 | TRBD1 | NA | TGTGCCAGCAGTGACGGGACAGCAGTGATCTATGGCTACACCTTC | CASSDGTAVIYGYTF
TRBJ1-2 | TRBV27 | TRBD1 | NA | TGTGCCAGCAGTTTATTTGGCTTTCGGTCAGGGGGCAAGAACTATGGCTACACCTTC | CASSLFGFRSGGKNYGYTF
TRBJ2-1 | TRBV5-1 | NA | NA | TGCGCCAGCAGCTGGAGATCACTATACAATGAGCAGTTCTTC | CASSWRSLYNEQFF
TRBJ1-2 | TRBV5-1 | NA | NA | TGCGCCAGCAGCTTGGGGGCAGGGCCCTCCTATGGCTACACCTTC | CASSLGAGPSYGYTF
TRBJ2-7 | TRBV24-1 | NA | NA | TGTGCCACCAGTGAGGCCGGACAGACTTACGAGCAGTACTTC | CATSEAGQTYEQYF
TRBJ2-5 | TRBV7-6 | NA | NA | TGTGCCAGCAGCTCGGGGTCGGGGAGGGAGACCCAGTACTTC | CASSSGSGRETQYF
TRBJ2-2 | TRBV28 | TRBD1 | few | TGTGCCAGCAGGCAACAGGGGGCGAACACCGGGGAGCTGTTTTTT | CASRQQGANTGELFF
TRBJ1-1 | TRBV3-1/TRBV3-2 | TRBD1 | NA | TGTGCCAGCAGCTCCCCTGGACAGGGGGTTACTGAAGCTTTCTTT | CASSSPGQGVTEAFF
TRBJ1-1 | TRBV5-1 | NA | NA | TGCGCCAGCAGCCAGGGGCAGCTTATTACGAACACTGAAGCTTTCTTT | CASSQGQLITNTEAFF
TRBJ2-2 | TRBV3-1/TRBV3-2 | NA | NA | TGTGCCAGCAGCCAAGCGGGGGACACCGGGGAGCTGTTTTTT | CASSQAGDTGELFF
TRBJ1-1 | TRBV6-6 | NA | once | TGTGCCAGCAGTTGGGCAGGGGTGAACACTGAAGCTTTCTTT | CASSWAGVNTEAFF
TRBJ2-7 | TRBV3-1/TRBV3-2 | NA | NA | TGTGCCAGCAGCCAAGCTAGGAGAGACGAGCAGTACTTC | CASSQARRDEQYF
TRBJ1-5 | TRBV9 | TRBD1 | NA | TGTGCCAGCAGCGTAGAAGGGGGCGAAGGTCAGCCCCAGCATTTT | CASSVEGGEGQPQHF
TRBJ1-5 | TRBV4-1 | TRBD1 | NA | TGCGCCAGCAGCCAAGCGACAGGGGTCCAAGAGAATCAGCCCCAGCATTTT | CASSQATGVQENQPQHF
TRBJ2-3 | TRBV10-2 | TRBD2 | NA | TGCGCCAGCGGAGAGACTAGCGGGGGCGTTAGCACAGATACGCAGTATTTT | CASGETSGGVSTDTQYF
TRBJ2-7 | TRBV5-1 | NA | NA | TGCGCCAGCGGCCTCCAGGGCGCACCCTACGAGCAGTACTTC | CASGLQGAPYEQYF
TRBJ1-4 | TRBV5-4 | TRBD1 | NA | TGTGCCAGCAGCTTGGAACAGGGGGGTCGCGAAAAACTGTTTTTT | CASSLEQGGREKLFF
TRBJ2-2 | TRBV28 | NA | NA | TGTGCCAGCAGTTTACAAAACACCGGGGAGCTGTTTTTT | CASSLQNTGELFF
TRBJ2-5 | TRBV6-5 | TRBD1 | NA | TGTGCCAGCAGTTACTCGGTCAGGGGGCAAGAGACCCAGTACTTC | CASSYSVRGQETQYF
TRBJ1-2 | TRBV12-3/TRBV12-4 | NA | once | TGTGCCAGCAGTTCAGGGTATGGCTACACCTTC | CASSSGYGYTF
TRBJ2-5 | TRBV7-9 | TRBD1 | NA | TGTGCCAGCACGGGGACAGGGACAAGACAAGAGACCCAGTACTTC | CASTGTGTRQETQYF
TRBJ1-5 | TRBV6-2/TRBV6-3 | NA | NA | TGTGCCAGCAGTTTTGACGGGAATCAGCCCCAGCATTTT | CASSFDGNQPQHF
TRBJ2-1 | TRBV10-1 | TRBD2 | NA | TGCGCCAGCCCCCTTAGCGGGGGTGACAATGAGCAGTTCTTC | CASPLSGGDNEQFF
TRBJ2-2 | TRBV27 | TRBD1 | NA | TGTGCCAGCAGTTTATCACGGAGACAGGGGGCTACCGGGGAGCTGTTTTTT | CASSLSRRQGATGELFF
TRBJ1-1 | TRBV14 | NA | NA | TGTGCCAGCAGCCAAGATCAATCGGGCACTGAAGCTTTCTTT | CASSQDQSGTEAFF